This record concerns one TCR beta chain sequence. Germline lookup yields CDR1 GTSNPN and CDR2 SVGIG (reference sequence). The CDR3 consists of 14 residues. V was pared by 2 bases and J by 7 bases, with 8 bases of the junction left unmatched. The data were obtained in a study of blood T cell repertoires in COVID-19. The assay was immunoSEQ multiplex PCR, and TCRdb's table has in-frame clones only and misses some. The data contain over 100,000 clones, approximately 83% of them singletons. This chain connects TRBV30 to TRBJ2-5, with TRBD2 matching over 9 bases. This receptor was identified in a woman aged 70-85 years with acute or convalescent COVID-19. The sequenced sample was peripheral blood. This CDR3 is CAWSNGGGDGTQYF. CDR3 in DNA: TGTGCCTGGAGTAATGGCGGGGGGGATGGGACCCAGTACTTC.